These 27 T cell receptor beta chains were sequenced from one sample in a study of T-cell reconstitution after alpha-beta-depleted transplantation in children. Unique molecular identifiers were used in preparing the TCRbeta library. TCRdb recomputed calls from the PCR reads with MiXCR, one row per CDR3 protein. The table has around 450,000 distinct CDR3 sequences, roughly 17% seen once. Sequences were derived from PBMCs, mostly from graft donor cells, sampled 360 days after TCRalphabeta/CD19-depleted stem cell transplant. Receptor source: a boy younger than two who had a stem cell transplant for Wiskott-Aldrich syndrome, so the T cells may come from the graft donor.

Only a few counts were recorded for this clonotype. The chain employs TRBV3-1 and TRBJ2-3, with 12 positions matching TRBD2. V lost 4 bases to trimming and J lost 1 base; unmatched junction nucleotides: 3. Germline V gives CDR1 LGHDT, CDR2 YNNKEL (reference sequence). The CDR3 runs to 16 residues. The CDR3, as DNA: TGTGCCAGCAGCCCGTGGACTAGCGGGGGCACAGATACGCAGTATTTT. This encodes CASSPWTSGGTDTQYF.

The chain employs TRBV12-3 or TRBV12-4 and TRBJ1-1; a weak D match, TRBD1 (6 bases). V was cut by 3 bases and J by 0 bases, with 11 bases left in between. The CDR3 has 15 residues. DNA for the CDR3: TGTGCCAGCAGTTTCGGTGGGGGCCTGAACACTGAAGCTTTCTTT. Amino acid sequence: CASSFGGGLNTEAFF.

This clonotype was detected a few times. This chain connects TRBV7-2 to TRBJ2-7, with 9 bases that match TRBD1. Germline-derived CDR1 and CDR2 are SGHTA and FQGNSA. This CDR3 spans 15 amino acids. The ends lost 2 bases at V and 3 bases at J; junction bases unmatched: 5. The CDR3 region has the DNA TGTGCCAGCAGCTTACAACAGGGGGCGGACTACGAGCAGTACTTC. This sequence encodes CASSLQQGADYEQYF.

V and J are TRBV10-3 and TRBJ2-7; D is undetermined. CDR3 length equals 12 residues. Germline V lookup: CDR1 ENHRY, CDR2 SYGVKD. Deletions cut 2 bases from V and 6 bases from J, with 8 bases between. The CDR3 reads CAISEDNSEQYF. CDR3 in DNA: TGTGCCATCAGTGAGGACAACTCCGAGCAGTACTTC.

In DNA, the CDR3 is TGCGCCAGCAGCCAAGACATCCCCCTGACTAGCGGGAGATTTCGGAGGACCGGGGAGCTGTTTTTT. Protein product: CASSQDIPLTSGRFRRTGELFF. The chain uses TRBV4-1 and TRBJ2-2, with 12 nucleotides matching TRBD2. After removal of 0 bases from V and 5 bases from J, the junction contained 19 bases not matched to a gene. Germline V lookup: CDR1 MGHRA, CDR2 YSYEKL. This CDR3 has 22 amino acids.

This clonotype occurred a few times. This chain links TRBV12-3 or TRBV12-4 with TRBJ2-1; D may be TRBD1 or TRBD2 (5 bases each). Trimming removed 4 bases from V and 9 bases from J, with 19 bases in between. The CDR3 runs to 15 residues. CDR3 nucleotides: TGTGCCAGCAGTTCCCCGCCGAGGGGAGTGGCTGAGCAGTTCTTC. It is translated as CASSSPPRGVAEQFF.

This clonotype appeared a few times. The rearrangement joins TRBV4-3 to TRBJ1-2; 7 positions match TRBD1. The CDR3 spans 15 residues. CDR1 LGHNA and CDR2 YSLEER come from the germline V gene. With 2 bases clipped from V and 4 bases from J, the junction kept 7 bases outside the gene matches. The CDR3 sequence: CASSQSIGTVYGYTF. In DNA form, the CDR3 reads TGCGCCAGCAGCCAATCAATCGGGACAGTCTATGGCTACACCTTC.

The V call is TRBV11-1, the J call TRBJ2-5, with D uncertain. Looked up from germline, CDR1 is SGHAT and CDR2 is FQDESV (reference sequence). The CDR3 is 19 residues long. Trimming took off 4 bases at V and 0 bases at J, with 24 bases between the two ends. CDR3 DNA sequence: TGTGCCAGCAGCTCGAGTCTACCCCCCGAACATCTGTACCAAGAGACCCAGTACTTC. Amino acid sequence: CASSSSLPPEHLYQETQYF.

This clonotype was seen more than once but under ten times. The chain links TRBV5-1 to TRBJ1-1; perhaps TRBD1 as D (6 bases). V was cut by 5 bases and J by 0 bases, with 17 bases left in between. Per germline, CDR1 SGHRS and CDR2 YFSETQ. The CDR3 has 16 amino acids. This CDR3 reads CASRPTGKAMNTEAFF. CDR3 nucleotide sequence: TGCGCCAGCAGACCTACAGGGAAGGCTATGAACACTGAAGCTTTCTTT.

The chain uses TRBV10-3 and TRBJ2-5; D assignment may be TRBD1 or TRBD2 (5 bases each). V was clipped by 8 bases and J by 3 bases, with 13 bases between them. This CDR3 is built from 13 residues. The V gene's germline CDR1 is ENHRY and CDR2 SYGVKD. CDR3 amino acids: CAIAGTLKETQYF. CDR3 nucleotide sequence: TGTGCCATCGCCGGGACCTTAAAAGAGACCCAGTACTTC.

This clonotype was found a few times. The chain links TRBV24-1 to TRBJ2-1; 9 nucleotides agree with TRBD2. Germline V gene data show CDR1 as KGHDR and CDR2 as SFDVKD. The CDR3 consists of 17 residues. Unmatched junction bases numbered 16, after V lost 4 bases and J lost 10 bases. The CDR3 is CATSDPVGIAGEEEQFF. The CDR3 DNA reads TGTGCCACCAGTGACCCGGTCGGAATAGCGGGAGAGGAGGAGCAGTTCTTC.

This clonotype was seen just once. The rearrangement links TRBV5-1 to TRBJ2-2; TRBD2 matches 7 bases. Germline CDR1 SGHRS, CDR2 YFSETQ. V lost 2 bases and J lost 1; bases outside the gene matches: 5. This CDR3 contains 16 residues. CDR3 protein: CASSFTSAWNTGELFF. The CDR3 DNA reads TGCGCCAGCAGCTTTACTAGCGCTTGGAACACCGGGGAGCTGTTTTTT.

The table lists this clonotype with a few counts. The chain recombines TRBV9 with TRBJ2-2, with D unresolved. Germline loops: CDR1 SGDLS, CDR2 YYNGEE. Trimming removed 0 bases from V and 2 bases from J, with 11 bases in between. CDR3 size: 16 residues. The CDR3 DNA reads TGTGCCAGCAGCGTAGTGGCTAAGGGAAACACCGGGGAGCTGTTTTTT. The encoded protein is CASSVVAKGNTGELFF. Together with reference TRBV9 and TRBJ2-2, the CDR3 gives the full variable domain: DSGVTQTPKHLITATGQRVTLRCSPRSGDLSVYWYQQSLDQGLQFLIQYYNGEERAKGNILERFSAQQFPDLHSELNLSSLELGDSALYFCASSVVAKGNTGELFFGEGSRLTVL.

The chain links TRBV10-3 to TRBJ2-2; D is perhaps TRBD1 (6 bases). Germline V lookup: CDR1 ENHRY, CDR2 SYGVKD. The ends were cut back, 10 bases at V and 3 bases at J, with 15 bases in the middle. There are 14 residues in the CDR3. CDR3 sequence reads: CASEARGDTGELFF. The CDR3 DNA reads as TGTGCCAGCGAAGCCAGGGGTGACACCGGGGAGCTGTTTTTT.

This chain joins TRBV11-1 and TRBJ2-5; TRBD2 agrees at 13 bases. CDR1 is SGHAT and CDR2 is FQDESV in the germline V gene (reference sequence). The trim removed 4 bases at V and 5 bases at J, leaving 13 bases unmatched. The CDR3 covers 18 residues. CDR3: CASSSRARGLAGVETQYF. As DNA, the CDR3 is TGTGCCAGCAGCTCGAGGGCGAGAGGACTAGCGGGAGTGGAGACCCAGTACTTC.

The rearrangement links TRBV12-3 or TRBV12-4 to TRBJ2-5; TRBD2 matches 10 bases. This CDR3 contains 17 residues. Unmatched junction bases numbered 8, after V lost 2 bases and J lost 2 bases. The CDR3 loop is CASSLHRTSGLQETQYF. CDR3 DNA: TGTGCCAGCAGTTTACATCGGACTAGCGGACTACAAGAGACCCAGTACTTC.

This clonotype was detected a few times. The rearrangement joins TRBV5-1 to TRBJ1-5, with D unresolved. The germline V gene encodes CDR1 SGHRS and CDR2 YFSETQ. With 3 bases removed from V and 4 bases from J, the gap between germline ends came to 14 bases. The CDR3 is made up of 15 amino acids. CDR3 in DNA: TGCGCCAGCAGCTCGTACAGAAACCGAAATCAGCCCCAGCATTTT. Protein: CASSSYRNRNQPQHF.

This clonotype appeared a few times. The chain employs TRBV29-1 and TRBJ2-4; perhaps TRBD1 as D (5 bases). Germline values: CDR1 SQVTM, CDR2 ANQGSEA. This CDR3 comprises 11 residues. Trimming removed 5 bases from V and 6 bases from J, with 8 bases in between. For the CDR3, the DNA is TGCAGCGTTCCTAGGGGAAACATTCAGTACTTC. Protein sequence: CSVPRGNIQYF.

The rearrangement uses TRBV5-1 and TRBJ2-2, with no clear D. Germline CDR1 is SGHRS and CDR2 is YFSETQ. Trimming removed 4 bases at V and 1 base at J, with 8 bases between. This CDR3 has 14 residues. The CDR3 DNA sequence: TGCGCCAGCAGCGGCCAGGAGAACACCGGGGAGCTGTTTTTT. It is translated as CASSGQENTGELFF.

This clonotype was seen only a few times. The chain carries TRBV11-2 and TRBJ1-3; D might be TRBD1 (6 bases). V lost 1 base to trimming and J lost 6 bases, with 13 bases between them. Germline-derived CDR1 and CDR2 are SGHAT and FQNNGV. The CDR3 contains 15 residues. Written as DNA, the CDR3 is TGTGCCAGCAGCTTAGTGGCAGGGGCTCCAAACACCATATATTTT. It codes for CASSLVAGAPNTIYF.

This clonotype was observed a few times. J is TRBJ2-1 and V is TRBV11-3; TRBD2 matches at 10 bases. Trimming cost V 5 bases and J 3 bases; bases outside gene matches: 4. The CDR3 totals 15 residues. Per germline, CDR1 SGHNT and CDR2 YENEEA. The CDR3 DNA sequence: TGTGCCAGCAGCCCTAGCGGGAGCCTCTACAATGAGCAGTTCTTC. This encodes CASSPSGSLYNEQFF.

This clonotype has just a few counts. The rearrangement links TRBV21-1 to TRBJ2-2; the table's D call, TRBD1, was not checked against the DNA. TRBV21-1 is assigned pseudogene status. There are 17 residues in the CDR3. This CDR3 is CASSGRFQGGGTGELFF. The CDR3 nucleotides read TGTGCCAGCAGCGGACGTTTCCAGGGGGGAGGCACCGGGGAGCTGTTTTTT.

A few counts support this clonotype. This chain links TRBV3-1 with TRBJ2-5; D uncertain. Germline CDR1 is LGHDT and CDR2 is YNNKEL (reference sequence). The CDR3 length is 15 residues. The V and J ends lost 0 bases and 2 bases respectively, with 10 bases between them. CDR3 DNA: TGTGCCAGCAGCCAAGAGGTCCGCAGGCAAGAGACCCAGTACTTC. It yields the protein CASSQEVRRQETQYF.

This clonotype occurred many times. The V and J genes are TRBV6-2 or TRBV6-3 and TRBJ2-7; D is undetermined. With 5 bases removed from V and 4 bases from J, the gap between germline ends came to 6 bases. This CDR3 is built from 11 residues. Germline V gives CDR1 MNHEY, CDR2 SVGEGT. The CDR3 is CASSLIYEQYF. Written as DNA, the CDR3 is TGTGCCAGCAGTCTGATTTACGAGCAGTACTTC.

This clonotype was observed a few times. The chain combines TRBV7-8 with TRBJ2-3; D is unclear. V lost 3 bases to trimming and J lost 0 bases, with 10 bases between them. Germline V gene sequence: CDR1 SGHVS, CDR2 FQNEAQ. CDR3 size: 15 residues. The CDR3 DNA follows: TGTGCCAGCAGCTTCGAGGTCCTAAGCACAGATACGCAGTATTTT. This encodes CASSFEVLSTDTQYF.

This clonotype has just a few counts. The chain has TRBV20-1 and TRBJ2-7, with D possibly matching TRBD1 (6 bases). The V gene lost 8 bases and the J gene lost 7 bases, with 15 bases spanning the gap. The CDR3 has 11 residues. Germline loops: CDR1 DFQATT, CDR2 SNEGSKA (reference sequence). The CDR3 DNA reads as TGCAGTAAGGACAGTTCGGGGGAGCAGTACTTC. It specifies CSKDSSGEQYF.

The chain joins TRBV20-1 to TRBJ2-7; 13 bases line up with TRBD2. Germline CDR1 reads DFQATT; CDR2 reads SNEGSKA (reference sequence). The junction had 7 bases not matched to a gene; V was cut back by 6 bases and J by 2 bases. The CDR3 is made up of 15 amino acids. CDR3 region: CSAAELAGGPYEQYF. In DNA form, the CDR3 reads TGCAGTGCCGCCGAACTAGCGGGAGGGCCCTACGAGCAGTACTTC.